These T cell receptor beta chains were read from a single sample in a study of CD8+ T cells in alopecia areata. TCRdb's table, derived via immunoSEQ multiplex PCR, lists solely in-frame clones and lacks some. The table has fewer than 110,000 clones, about 83% seen once. Sequenced material: CD8+ T cells sorted from blood, taken at week 24, from a patient treated with tofacitinib. These receptors were taken from a human donor with alopecia areata. CDR3s include the opening cysteine and the closing phenylalanine or tryptophan. The D gene is left open where the match is weak. The size entry is marked missing in some rows and otherwise reads once, few, many or a size class.

CDR3 length | D gene | J gene | V gene | clone size | CDR3 DNA | CDR3 protein
14 | - | TRBJ2-3 | TRBV9 | - | TGTGCCAGCAGCCCCTGGGGGGCGGTGGATACGCAGTATTTT | CASSPWGAVDTQYF
16 | - | TRBJ1-2 | TRBV23-1 | few | TGCGCCAGCAGTCCTGAGAGGGTGCCCCGAAACTATGGCTACACCTTC | CASSPERVPRNYGYTF
14 | TRBD1 | TRBJ2-5 | TRBV27 | - | TGTGCCAGCAGTCTTCGGACAGGGCGGGAGACCCAGTACTTC | CASSLRTGRETQYF
13 | - | TRBJ2-1 | TRBV5-1 | - | TGCGCCAGCAGCTTGCACAGGATGGATGAGCAGTTCTTC | CASSLHRMDEQFF
13 | - | TRBJ2-1 | TRBV2 | few | TGTGCCAGCCGCTATAGTACCTACAATGAGCAGTTCTTC | CASRYSTYNEQFF
16 | TRBD2 | TRBJ2-3 | TRBV11-2 | - | TGTGCCAGCAGCTTTGGAGGACTAGCGGGCACAGATACGCAGTATTTT | CASSFGGLAGTDTQYF
14 | TRBD1 | TRBJ2-5 | TRBV10-2 | - | TGCGCCAGCAGGGAGACAGGGCACAAAGAGACCCAGTACTTC | CASRETGHKETQYF
15 | TRBD2 | TRBJ2-5 | TRBV7-7 | - | TGTGCTAGCAGCCCACGAGCGGGGGATGAGGAGACCCAGTACTTC | CASSPRAGDEETQYF
16 | - | TRBJ2-1 | TRBV7-8 | - | TGTGCCAGCAGCTCCCTACGCGGGGGCCATTACAATGAGCAGTTCTTC | CASSSLRGGHYNEQFF
15 | TRBD1 | TRBJ2-1 | TRBV5-1 | once | TGCGCCAGCAGCTTGGTGCAGGGGGCATACAATGAGCAGTTCTTC | CASSLVQGAYNEQFF
16 | - | TRBJ2-5 | TRBV7-9 | - | TGTGCCAGCAGCTCCCGGGGTTTGGATTTAAAAGAGACCCAGTACTTC | CASSSRGLDLKETQYF
15 | - | TRBJ2-1 | TRBV19 | - | TGTGCCAGTAGCCTCTATCGATTGACGGGCAATGAGCAGTTCTTC | CASSLYRLTGNEQFF
14 | TRBD1 | TRBJ1-6 | TRBV13 | - | TGTGCCAGCAGCTCAGGGACAGGGAGATCACCCCTCCACTTT | CASSSGTGRSPLHF
13 | - | TRBJ2-7 | TRBV13 | - | TGTGCCAGCAGCTTCACGGGCCTTAACGAGCAGTACTTC | CASSFTGLNEQYF
15 | - | TRBJ2-5 | TRBV2 | - | TGTGCCAGCAGTGAAGCGTGGCAGGGCCAAGAGACCCAGTACTTC | CASSEAWQGQETQYF
16 | TRBD1 | TRBJ1-1 | TRBV7-9 | - | TGTGCCAGCAGCTATCCAGGGGGCCCCCTGAACACTGAAGCTTTCTTT | CASSYPGGPLNTEAFF
13 | - | TRBJ1-1 | TRBV6-5 | - | TGTGCCAGCAATTCAGGGTACGGGACTGAAGCTTTCTTT | CASNSGYGTEAFF
14 | - | TRBJ1-1 | TRBV5-4 | - | TGTGCCAGCAGCAAAGACAGGCAGAACACTGAAGCTTTCTTT | CASSKDRQNTEAFF
13 | - | TRBJ2-7 | TRBV7-9 | - | TGTGCCAGCAGCTACGGAGGGGCCTACGAGCAGTACTTC | CASSYGGAYEQYF
15 | - | TRBJ2-7 | TRBV9 | - | TGTGCCAGCAGCGGCCTCCGGGACTCGGCGGGGGAGCAGTACTTC | CASSGLRDSAGEQYF
16 | TRBD1 | TRBJ2-1 | TRBV7-2 | - | TGTGCCAGCAGACTCGGACAGGACAACTCCTACAATGAGCAGTTCTTC | CASRLGQDNSYNEQFF
15 | TRBD1 | TRBJ2-5 | TRBV5-4 | - | TGTGCCAGCAGCCCTTTGACAGGGATCCAAGAGACCCAGTACTTC | CASSPLTGIQETQYF
16 | TRBD1 | TRBJ2-1 | TRBV4-3 | - | TGCGCCAGCAGCCAAGATCCGCCAGGGGGCCACAATGAGCAGTTCTTC | CASSQDPPGGHNEQFF
16 | TRBD2 | TRBJ2-2 | TRBV4-1 | - | TGCGCCAGCAGCCTCAAAGCGGGACTAGCGGGGGGGGAGCTGTTTTTT | CASSLKAGLAGGELFF
16 | - | TRBJ1-3 | TRBV5-6 | - | TGTGCCAGCAGCTCTTGGACGGTACATTTAGGAAACACCATATATTTT | CASSSWTVHLGNTIYF
14 | - | TRBJ1-1 | TRBV6-6 | - | TGTGCCAGCAGCCGGGACGGGGGGAGCACTGAAGCTTTCTTT | CASSRDGGSTEAFF